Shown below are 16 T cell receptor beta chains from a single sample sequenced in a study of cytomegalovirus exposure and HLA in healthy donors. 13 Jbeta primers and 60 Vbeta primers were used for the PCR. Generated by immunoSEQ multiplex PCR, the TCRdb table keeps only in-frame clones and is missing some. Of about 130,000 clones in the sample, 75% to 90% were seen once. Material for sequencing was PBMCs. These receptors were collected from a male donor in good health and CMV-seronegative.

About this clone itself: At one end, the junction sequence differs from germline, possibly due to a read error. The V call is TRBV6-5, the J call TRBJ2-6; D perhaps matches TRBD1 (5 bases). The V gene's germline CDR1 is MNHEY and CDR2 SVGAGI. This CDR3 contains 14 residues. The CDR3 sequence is CASTFLSGANGLTF. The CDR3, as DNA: TGTGCCAGCACCTTCCTCTCTGGGGCCAACGGCCTGACTTTC.

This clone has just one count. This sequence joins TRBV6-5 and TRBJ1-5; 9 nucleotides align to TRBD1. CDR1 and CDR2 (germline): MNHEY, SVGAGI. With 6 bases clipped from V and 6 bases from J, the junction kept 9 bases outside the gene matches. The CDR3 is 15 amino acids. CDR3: CASSPGTGSVQPQHF. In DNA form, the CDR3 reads TGTGCCAGCAGCCCCGGGACAGGGTCGGTTCAGCCCCAGCATTTT.

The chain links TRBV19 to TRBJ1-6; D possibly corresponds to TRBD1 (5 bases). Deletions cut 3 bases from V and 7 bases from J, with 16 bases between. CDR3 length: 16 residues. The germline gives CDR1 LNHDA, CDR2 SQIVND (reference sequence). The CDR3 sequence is CASSIPGTFANSPLHF. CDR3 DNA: TGTGCCAGTAGTATTCCCGGGACTTTCGCCAATTCACCCCTCCACTTT.

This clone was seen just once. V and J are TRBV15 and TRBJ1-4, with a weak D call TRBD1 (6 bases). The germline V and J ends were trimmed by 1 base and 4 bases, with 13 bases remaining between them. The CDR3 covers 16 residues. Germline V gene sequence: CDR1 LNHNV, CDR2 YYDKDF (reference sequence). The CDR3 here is CATSRVTGQGNEKLFF. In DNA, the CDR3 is TGTGCCACCAGCAGAGTTACAGGGCAGGGTAATGAAAAACTGTTTTTT.

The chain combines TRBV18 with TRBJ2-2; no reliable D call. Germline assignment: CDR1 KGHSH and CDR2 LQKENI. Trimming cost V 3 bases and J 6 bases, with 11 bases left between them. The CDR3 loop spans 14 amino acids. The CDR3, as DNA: TGTGCCAGCTCACCCCCCATTCGGGCCGGGGAGCTGTTTTTT. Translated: CASSPPIRAGELFF.

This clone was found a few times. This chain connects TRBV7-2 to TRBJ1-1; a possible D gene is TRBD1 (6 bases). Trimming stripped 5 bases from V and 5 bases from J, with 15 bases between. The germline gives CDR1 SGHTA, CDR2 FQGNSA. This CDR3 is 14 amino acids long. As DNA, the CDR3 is TGTGCCAGCAGCCCCGACAGGCTCTTGACTGAAGCTTTCTTT. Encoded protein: CASSPDRLLTEAFF.

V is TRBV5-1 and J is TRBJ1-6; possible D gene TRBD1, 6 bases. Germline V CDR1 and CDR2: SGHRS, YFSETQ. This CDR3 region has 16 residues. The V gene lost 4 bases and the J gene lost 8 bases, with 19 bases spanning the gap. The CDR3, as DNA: TGCGCCAGCAGCCCCGCAGCAGGGGCTCCCTATTCACCCCTCCACTTT. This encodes CASSPAAGAPYSPLHF.

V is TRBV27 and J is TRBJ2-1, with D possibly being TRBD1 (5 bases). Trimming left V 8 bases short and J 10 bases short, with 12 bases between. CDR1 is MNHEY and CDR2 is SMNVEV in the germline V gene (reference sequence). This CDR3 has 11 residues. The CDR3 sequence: CASCRGREQFF. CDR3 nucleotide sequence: TGTGCCAGCTGTAGGGGTCGCGAGCAGTTCTTC.

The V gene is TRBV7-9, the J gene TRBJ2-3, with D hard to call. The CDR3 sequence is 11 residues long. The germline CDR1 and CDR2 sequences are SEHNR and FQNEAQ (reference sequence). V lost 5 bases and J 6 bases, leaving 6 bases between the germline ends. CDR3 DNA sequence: TGTGCCAGCAGCCCGCGGGATACGCAGTATTTT. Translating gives CASSPRDTQYF.

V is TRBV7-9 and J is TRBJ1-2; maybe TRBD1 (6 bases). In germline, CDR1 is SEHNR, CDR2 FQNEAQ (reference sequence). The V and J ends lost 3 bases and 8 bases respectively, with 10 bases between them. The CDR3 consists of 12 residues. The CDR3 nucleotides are TGTGCCAGCAGCTTTAACAGGGAAGGCTACACCTTC. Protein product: CASSFNREGYTF.

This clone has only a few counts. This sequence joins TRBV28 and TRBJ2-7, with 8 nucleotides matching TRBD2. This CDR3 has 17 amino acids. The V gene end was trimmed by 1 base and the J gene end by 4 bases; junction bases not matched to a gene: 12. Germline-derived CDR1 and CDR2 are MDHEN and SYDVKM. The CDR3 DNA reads TGTGCCAGCAGTTTATCCCTCGGGGGGGGCGATAGTTACGAGCAGTACTTC. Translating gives CASSLSLGGGDSYEQYF. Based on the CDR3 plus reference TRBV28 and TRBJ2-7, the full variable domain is DVKVTQSSRYLVKRTGEKVFLECVQDMDHENMFWYRQDPGLGLRLIYFSYDVKMKEKGDIPEGYSVSREKKERFSLILESASTNQTSMYLCASSLSLGGGDSYEQYFGPGTRLTVT.

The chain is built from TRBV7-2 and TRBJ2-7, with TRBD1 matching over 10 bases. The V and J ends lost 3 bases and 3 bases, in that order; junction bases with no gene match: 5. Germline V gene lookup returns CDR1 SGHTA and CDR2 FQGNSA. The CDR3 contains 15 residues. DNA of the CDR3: TGTGCCAGCAGCTTTGGGACAGGGGACGGCTACGAGCAGTACTTC. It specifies CASSFGTGDGYEQYF.

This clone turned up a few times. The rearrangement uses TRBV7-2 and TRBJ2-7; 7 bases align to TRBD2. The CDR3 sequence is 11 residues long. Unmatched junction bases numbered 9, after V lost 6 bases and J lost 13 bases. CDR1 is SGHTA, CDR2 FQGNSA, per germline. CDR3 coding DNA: TGTGCCAGCAGAAGCGGGAAAGGGCAATACTTC. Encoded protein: CASRSGKGQYF. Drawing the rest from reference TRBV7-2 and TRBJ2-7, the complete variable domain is GAGVSQSPSNKVTEKGKDVELRCDPISGHTALYWYRQSLGQGLEFLIYFQGNSAPDKSGLPSDRFSAERTGGSVSTLTIQRTQQEDSAVYLCASRSGKGQYFGPGTRLTVT.

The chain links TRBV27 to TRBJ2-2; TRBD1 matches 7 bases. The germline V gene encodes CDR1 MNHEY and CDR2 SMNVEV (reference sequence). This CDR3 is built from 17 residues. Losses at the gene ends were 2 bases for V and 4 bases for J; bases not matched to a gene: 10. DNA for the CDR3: TGTGCCAGCAGTTTAAATCTGGCCAGGGGGTTCACCGGGGAGCTGTTTTTT. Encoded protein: CASSLNLARGFTGELFF.

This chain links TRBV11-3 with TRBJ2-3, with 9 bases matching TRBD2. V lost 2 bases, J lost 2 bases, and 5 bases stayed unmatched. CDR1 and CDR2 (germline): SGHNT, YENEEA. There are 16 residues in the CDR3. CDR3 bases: TGTGCCAGCAGCTTATCTAGCGGGATAACCACAGATACGCAGTATTTT. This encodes CASSLSSGITTDTQYF. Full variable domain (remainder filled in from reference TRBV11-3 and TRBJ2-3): EAGVVQSPRYKIIEKKQPVAFWCNPISGHNTLYWYLQNLGQGPELLIRYENEEAVDDSQLPKDRFSAERLKGVDSTLKIQPAELGDSAVYLCASSLSSGITTDTQYFGPGTRLTVL.

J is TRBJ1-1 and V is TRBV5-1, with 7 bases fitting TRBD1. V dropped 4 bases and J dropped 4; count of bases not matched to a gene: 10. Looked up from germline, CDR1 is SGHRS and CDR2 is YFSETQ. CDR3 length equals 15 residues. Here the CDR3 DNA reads TGCGCCAGCAGCCTCGACAGGGTTGAAGGCACTGAAGCTTTCTTT. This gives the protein CASSLDRVEGTEAFF.